The rows below give T cell receptor beta chains drawn from one sample of a study of Graves' ophthalmopathy and Graves' hyperthyroidism. TCRdb itself ran the multiplex PCR reads through MiXCR, one entry per CDR3 protein. The sample holds roughly 230,000 distinct CDR3 sequences, 20% to 25% seen once. Sequencing was carried out using peripheral blood. These receptors were collected from a woman aged 45-60 years with Graves' ophthalmopathy. Each CDR3 is given with its conserved first and last residue. D genes are given only for firm matches. Clone size appears in some rows only: once, few, many, or a class for an expanded clone.

>TRBJ1-1|TRBD1|few|TRBV6-2/TRBV6-3
TGTGCCAGCAGTTCGGGACAGGGGTGGGTTGAAGCTTTCTTT
CASSSGQGWVEAFF
>TRBJ2-5|TRBD1|.|TRBV6-2/TRBV6-3
TGTGCCAGCAGTTACTCGAGACAGGGCGGGCAGGAGACCCAGTACTTC
CASSYSRQGGQETQYF
>TRBJ2-5|TRBD2|many|TRBV28
TGTGCCAGCAGTTTGAACGATCCTAGCGGGACGCGGACCCAGTACTTC
CASSLNDPSGTRTQYF
>TRBJ1-1|TRBD1|few|TRBV20-1
TGCAGTGCTTTTACAGGGGCTGGGTTGAACACTGAAGCTTTCTTT
CSAFTGAGLNTEAFF
>TRBJ2-2|.|few|TRBV4-2
TGTGCCAGCAGCCTCCGGGACGGCGACCTAAGACTCCTCTGGGCCGGGGAGCTGTTTTTT
CASSLRDGDLRLLWAGELFF
>TRBJ1-2|TRBD1|many|TRBV19
TGTGCCAGTAGTAAGGGAGGTTGGACAGGGGAGAACTATGGCTACACCTTC
CASSKGGWTGENYGYTF
>TRBJ1-1|.|few|TRBV28
TGTGCCAGCAGTTCACCTGGTGTGGGAGGGACTGAAGCTTTCTTT
CASSSPGVGGTEAFF
>TRBJ2-2|TRBD1|.|TRBV20-1
TGCAGTGCTAGAGCGACAGGGGGCAACACCGGGGAGCTGTTTTTT
CSARATGGNTGELFF
>TRBJ2-2|TRBD2|many|TRBV2
TGTGCCAGCAGAAGGACTAGCGGGAGCCCCGGGGAGCTGTTTTTT
CASRRTSGSPGELFF
>TRBJ2-7|TRBD2|many|TRBV20-1
TGCAGTGCTAGAGAACTAGCGGGAACCTACGAGCAGTACTTC
CSARELAGTYEQYF
>TRBJ2-7|.|.|TRBV13
TGTGCCAGCAGCTTCGACCAGGGTTGGGAGCAGTACTTC
CASSFDQGWEQYF
>TRBJ2-7|.|.|TRBV28
TGTGCCAGCAACCTACAGGGCCCCTACGAGCAGTACTTC
CASNLQGPYEQYF
>TRBJ1-5|.|few|TRBV2
TGTGCCAGCAATGCGGGGGGCAGGGATCAGCCCCAGCATTTT
CASNAGGRDQPQHF
>TRBJ2-7|.|many|TRBV18
TGTGCCAGCTCACAACTACAGGACACCGAGCAGTACTTC
CASSQLQDTEQYF
>TRBJ1-1|TRBD1|many|TRBV19
TGTGCCAGTAGTATTGGACAGGGGGGCACTGAAGCTTTCTTT
CASSIGQGGTEAFF
>TRBJ2-7|.|.|TRBV24-1
TGTGCCACCAGTGGGACGGACTCCTACGAGCAGTACTTC
CATSGTDSYEQYF
>TRBJ2-5|TRBD2|many|TRBV7-9
TGTGCCAGCAGGGGCGGAGGCGGGGGAGAGACCCAGTACTTC
CASRGGGGGETQYF
>TRBJ2-5|.|.|TRBV7-2
TGTGCCAGCAGCTTAGCGCCGAGGGCTGGTCAGACCCAGTACTTC
CASSLAPRAGQTQYF
>TRBJ2-5|TRBD2|few|TRBV20-1
TGCAGTGCTAGAGATTGGGAGGGTCTCGAGACCCAGTACTTC
CSARDWEGLETQYF
>TRBJ2-7|.|.|TRBV12-3/TRBV12-4
TGTGCCAGCAGTTCTACGGGACAAATTACCTACGAGCAGTACTTC
CASSSTGQITYEQYF
>TRBJ2-7|.|.|TRBV7-8
TGTGCCAGCAGCTTGGAACTGAGTTCGAACGAGCAGTACTTC
CASSLELSSNEQYF
>TRBJ1-5|.|many|TRBV19
TGTGCCAGTAGTCAGGACCACAATCAGCCCCAGCATTTT
CASSQDHNQPQHF
>TRBJ2-7|TRBD1|many|TRBV20-1
TGCAGTACACCGGGACAGGGGTACGAGCAGTACTTC
CSTPGQGYEQYF
>TRBJ2-7|TRBD2|many|TRBV7-2
TGTGCCAGCAGGTTTAGCGGGAGGAGATTTGAGCAGTACTTC
CASRFSGRRFEQYF
>TRBJ2-7|.|.|TRBV19
TGTGCCAGTAGTATGGCGTCTGGGGGGACCTACGAGCAGTACTTC
CASSMASGGTYEQYF
>TRBJ2-5|.|many|TRBV20-1
TGCAGTGCTAGCGGGAGAACCCAAGAGACCCAGTACTTC
CSASGRTQETQYF
>TRBJ1-3|.|few|TRBV6-1
TGTGCCAGCAGACCAGATACGATTGGGGGAAACACCATATATTTT
CASRPDTIGGNTIYF
>TRBJ1-2|TRBD1|many|TRBV28
TGTGCCAGCAGTTCGAGGGGACAGGGGGGTAACTATGGCTACACCTTC
CASSSRGQGGNYGYTF
>TRBJ1-5|.|many|TRBV12-3/TRBV12-4
TGTGCCAGCAGGCTTGGGCAGGTTCAGCCCCAGCATTTT
CASRLGQVQPQHF
>TRBJ1-2|.|many|TRBV11-2
TGTGCCAGCAGCTTACGGACCGGGACCTATGGCTACACCTTC
CASSLRTGTYGYTF
>TRBJ2-7|.|many|TRBV6-1
TGTGCCAGCGCCAGGGCCGGCGAGCAGTACTTC
CASARAGEQYF
>TRBJ1-6|.|.|TRBV6-2/TRBV6-3
TGTGCCAGCAGCGGACAGAAGGCTTCACCCCTCCACTTT
CASSGQKASPLHF
>TRBJ2-7|TRBD2|many|TRBV27
TGTGCCAGCAGCCGGGGGACTAGCGGGAGTAACGAGCAGTACTTC
CASSRGTSGSNEQYF
>TRBJ1-6|TRBD1|many|TRBV20-1
TGCAGTGCTAGAGCGGGACAGGGAAACTCACCCCTCCACTTT
CSARAGQGNSPLHF
>TRBJ1-5|.|many|TRBV20-1
TGCAGTGCACGCCGACTCAATCAGCCCCAGCATTTT
CSARRLNQPQHF
>TRBJ2-2|TRBD2|.|TRBV10-3
TGTGCCATCAGTGAGTCCCCGGGGACTAGCGTACTATTCGGGGAGCTGTTTTTT
CAISESPGTSVLFGELFF
>TRBJ1-5|.|many|TRBV6-5
TGTGCCAGCGGACGGAATAGCAATCAGCCCCAGCATTTT
CASGRNSNQPQHF
>TRBJ2-7|.|.|TRBV28
TGTGCCAGCAGTTCCCAGGACTTCATCTACGAGCAGTACTTC
CASSSQDFIYEQYF
>TRBJ1-6|.|many|TRBV5-1
TGCGCCAGCAGCCCGGATAGGATGGGGGCGCGTAATTCACCCCTCCACTTT
CASSPDRMGARNSPLHF
>TRBJ2-4|.|.|TRBV3-1
TGTGCCAGCAGCCCCCGGGGTATAGCCAAAAACATTCAGTACTTC
CASSPRGIAKNIQYF
>TRBJ1-1|.|few|TRBV29-1
TGCAGCGTTGTACAGAACAATGAAGCTTTCTTT
CSVVQNNEAFF